Below, 12 T cell receptor beta chains from the same sample are listed, as sequenced in a study of monozygotic twins with inflammatory bowel disease. From its re-call of the 5' RACE reads, TCRdb lists each CDR3 protein once, without DNA. Its clone listing holds about 330,000 distinct CDR3 sequences. The specimen sequenced was blood. The receptors derive from a human donor with ulcerative colitis or Crohn's disease, or a healthy co-twin of an affected twin (not recorded which).

The chain has TRBV10-3 and TRBJ1-5; as DNA is missing, the TRBD1 call by TCRdb cannot be tested. The CDR3 has 13 residues. Germline loops: CDR1 ENHRY, CDR2 SYGVKD. CDR3 amino acids: CATGQGASEPQHF.

The chain employs TRBV7-3 and TRBJ2-7; as DNA is missing, the TRBD2 call by TCRdb cannot be tested. The CDR3 totals 13 residues. In germline, CDR1 is SGHTA, CDR2 FQGTGA. The CDR3 protein is CASSSGLANEQYF.

The chain uses TRBV20-1 and TRBJ1-2. Germline lookup yields CDR1 DFQATT and CDR2 SNEGSKA (reference sequence). The CDR3 sequence is 13 residues long. The CDR3 region is CSAGSATRYGYTF.

This sequence joins TRBV27 and TRBJ2-1; checking the TCRdb D call of TRBD1 is not possible without DNA. The CDR3 has 15 amino acids. Germline-derived CDR1 and CDR2 are MNHEY and SMNVEV (reference sequence). The CDR3: CASSLTGFWDNEQFF.

The chain uses TRBV5-1 and TRBJ2-7; TCRdb picks TRBD1, but there is no DNA to check that call. The CDR3 length is 14 residues. The V gene's germline CDR1 is SGHRS and CDR2 YFSETQ. The CDR3: CASSFFPGNYEQYF.

The chain combines TRBV2 with TRBJ2-6. This CDR3 has 15 amino acids. CDR1 is SNHLY and CDR2 is FYNNEI in the germline V gene. The chain's CDR3 is CASNAQQSGANVLTF.

The chain links TRBV20-1 to TRBJ2-2; TCRdb's D gene call, TRBD1, goes unchecked for lack of DNA. The CDR3 runs 14 residues. Germline values: CDR1 DFQATT, CDR2 SNEGSKA (reference sequence). The CDR3 region is CSASGQGGAGELFF.

The chain carries TRBV12-3 or TRBV12-4 and TRBJ2-1; the D gene TCRdb calls, TRBD2, cannot be checked with no DNA. The CDR3 spans 16 residues. The CDR3 sequence is CASSSASGGAYNEQFF.

The genes are TRBV10-1 and TRBJ2-2. CDR3 size: 13 residues. Germline V gene data show CDR1 as WNHNN and CDR2 as SYGVQD (reference sequence). The CDR3 region is CASSESSPGELFF.

This chain uses TRBV7-9 with TRBJ2-7; the D call from TCRdb, TRBD2, cannot be confirmed without DNA. There are 16 residues in the CDR3. CDR1 is SEHNR, CDR2 FQNEAQ, per germline (reference sequence). The CDR3 protein is CASSPPDSGNSYEQYF. The variable domain in full, completed from reference TRBV7-9 and TRBJ2-7, reads DTGVSQNPRHKITKRGQNVTFRCDPISEHNRLYWYRQTLGQGPEFLTYFQNEAQLEKSRLLSDRFSAERPKGSFSTLEIQRTEQGDSAMYLCASSPPDSGNSYEQYFGPGTRLTVT.

J is TRBJ2-2 and V is TRBV7-2; TCRdb gives TRBD2 as the D gene, but with no DNA this cannot be confirmed. The CDR3 runs to 16 residues. CDR1 and CDR2 (germline): SGHTA, FQGNSA. CDR3 region: CASRVAGGTNTGELFF.

The V and J genes are TRBV20-1 and TRBJ2-5; TCRdb's D call, TRBD1, is unchecked because there is no DNA. The CDR3 is made up of 17 amino acids. Germline V lookup: CDR1 DFQATT, CDR2 SNEGSKA (reference sequence). The CDR3 region is CSARASSGGIYQETQYF.